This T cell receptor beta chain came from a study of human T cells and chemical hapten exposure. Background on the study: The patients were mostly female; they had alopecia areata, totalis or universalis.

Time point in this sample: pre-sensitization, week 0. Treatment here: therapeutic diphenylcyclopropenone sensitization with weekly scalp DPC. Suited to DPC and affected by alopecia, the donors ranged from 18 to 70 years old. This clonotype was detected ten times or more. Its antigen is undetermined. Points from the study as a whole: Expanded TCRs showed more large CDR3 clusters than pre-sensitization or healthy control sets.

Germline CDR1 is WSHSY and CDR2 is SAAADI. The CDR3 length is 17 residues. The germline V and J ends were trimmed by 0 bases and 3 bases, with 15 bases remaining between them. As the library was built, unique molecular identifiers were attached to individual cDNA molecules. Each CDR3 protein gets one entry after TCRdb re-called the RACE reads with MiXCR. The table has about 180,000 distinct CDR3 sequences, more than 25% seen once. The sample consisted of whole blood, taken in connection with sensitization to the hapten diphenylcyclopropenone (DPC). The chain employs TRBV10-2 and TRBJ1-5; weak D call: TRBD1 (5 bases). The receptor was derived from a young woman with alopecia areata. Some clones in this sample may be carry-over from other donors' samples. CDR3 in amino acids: CASSESYGGDLNQPQHF. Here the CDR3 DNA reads TGCGCCAGCAGTGAGTCGTACGGGGGGGATCTCAATCAGCCCCAGCATTTT.